At least ten counts were recorded for the clone carrying this TCR beta chain. The data derive from a study of T-cell reconstitution after alpha-beta-depleted transplantation in children. Preparation of the TCRbeta library involved a method that used unique molecular identifiers. MiXCR, run by TCRdb on the PCR reads, gives a single entry per CDR3 protein. The sample lists about 420,000 distinct CDR3 sequences, about 16% seen once, with over 25% in the top ten. The receptor comes from a boy under two years old who had a stem cell transplant for Wiskott-Aldrich syndrome, so the T cells may come from the graft donor. The sample here was PBMCs, mostly from graft donor cells, taken 360 days after TCRalphabeta/CD19-depleted stem cell transplant.

This CDR3 is CASSTSGDLSEQFF. CDR3 nucleotides: TGTGCCAGCTCGACTAGCGGGGACCTGAGTGAGCAGTTCTTC. The chain has TRBV25-1 and TRBJ2-1; 11 bases align to TRBD2. CDR1 and CDR2 (germline): MGHDK, SYGVNS. This CDR3 is 14 amino acids long. The V gene end was trimmed by 8 bases and the J gene end by 9 bases; junction bases not matched to a gene: 9.